This T cell receptor (beta chain) was profiled in a study of blood T cell repertoires in COVID-19. Per germline, CDR1 SNHLY and CDR2 FYNNEI. The CDR3 is 13 amino acids. Trimming cost V 4 bases and J 0 bases, with 7 bases left between them. Some clones are missing from TCRdb's copy, which holds only in-frame ones; the method was immunoSEQ multiplex PCR. The sample lists roughly 240,000 clones; approximately 85% were seen once. This chain connects TRBV2 to TRBJ2-7; D is undetermined. The receptor was isolated from a man in his forties or fifties with COVID-19, enrolled during active disease. Sequencing used peripheral blood. CDR3 coding DNA: TGTGCCAGCAGTGTTACAGACTCCTACGAGCAGTACTTC. Translated: CASSVTDSYEQYF.